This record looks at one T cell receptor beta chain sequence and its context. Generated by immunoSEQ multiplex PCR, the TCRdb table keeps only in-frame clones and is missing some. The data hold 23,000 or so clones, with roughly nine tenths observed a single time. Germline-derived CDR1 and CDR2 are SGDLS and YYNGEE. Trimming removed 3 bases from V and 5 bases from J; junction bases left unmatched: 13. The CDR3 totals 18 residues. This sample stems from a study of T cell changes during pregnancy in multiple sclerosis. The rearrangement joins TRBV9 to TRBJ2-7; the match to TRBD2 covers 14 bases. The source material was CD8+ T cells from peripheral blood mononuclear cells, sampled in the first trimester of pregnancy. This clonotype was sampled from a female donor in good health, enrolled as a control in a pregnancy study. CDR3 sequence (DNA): TGTGCCAGCAGCGCGGATCCGTTAGGGACTAGCGGGAGTGACGAGCAGTACTTC. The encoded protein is CASSADPLGTSGSDEQYF.